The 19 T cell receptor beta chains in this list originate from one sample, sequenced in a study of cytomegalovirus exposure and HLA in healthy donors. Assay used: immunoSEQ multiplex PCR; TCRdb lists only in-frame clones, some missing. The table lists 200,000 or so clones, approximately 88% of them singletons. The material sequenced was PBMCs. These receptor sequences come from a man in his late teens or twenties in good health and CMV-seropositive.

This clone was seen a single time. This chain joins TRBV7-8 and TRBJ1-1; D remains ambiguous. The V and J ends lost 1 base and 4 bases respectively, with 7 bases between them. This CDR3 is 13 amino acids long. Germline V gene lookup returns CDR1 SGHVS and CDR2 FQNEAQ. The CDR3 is CASSLERGTEAFF. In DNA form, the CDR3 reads TGTGCCAGCAGCTTAGAGCGGGGCACTGAAGCTTTCTTT.

The CDR3 loop reads CASSLLVGLAGDNEQFF. The CDR3, as DNA: TGTGCCAGCTCACTTTTAGTCGGGCTAGCGGGAGACAATGAGCAGTTCTTC. V usage is TRBV18 and J usage is TRBJ2-1, with 10 bases lining up with TRBD2. The CDR3 consists of 17 residues. Germline loops: CDR1 KGHSH, CDR2 LQKENI. J was trimmed by 5 bases and V by 4 bases; bases with no gene match: 11.

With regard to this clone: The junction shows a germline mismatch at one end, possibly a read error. In DNA, the CDR3 is TGCGCCAGCAGCTTAAGGCCCGGGGACTCCCACAATGAGCAGTTCTTC. Translation gives CASSLRPGDSHNEQFF. The rearrangement uses TRBV5-1 and TRBJ2-1; tentatively, D is TRBD2 (6 bases). Germline assignment: CDR1 SGHRS and CDR2 YFSETQ. This CDR3 comprises 16 residues.

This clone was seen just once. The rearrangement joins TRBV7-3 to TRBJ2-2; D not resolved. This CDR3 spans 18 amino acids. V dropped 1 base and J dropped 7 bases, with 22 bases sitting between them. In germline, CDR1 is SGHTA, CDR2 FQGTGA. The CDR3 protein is CASSLKLLRPQNVGELFF. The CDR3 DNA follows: TGTGCCAGCAGCTTAAAGCTCCTGCGGCCCCAAAATGTCGGGGAGCTGTTTTTT.

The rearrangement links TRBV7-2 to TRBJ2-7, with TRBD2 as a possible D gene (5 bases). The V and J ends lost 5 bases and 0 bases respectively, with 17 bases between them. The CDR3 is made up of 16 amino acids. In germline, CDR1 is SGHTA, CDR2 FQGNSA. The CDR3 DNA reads TGTGCCAGCAGCCTTGGACTTTTTCTCCACTCCTACGAGCAGTACTTC. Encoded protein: CASSLGLFLHSYEQYF.

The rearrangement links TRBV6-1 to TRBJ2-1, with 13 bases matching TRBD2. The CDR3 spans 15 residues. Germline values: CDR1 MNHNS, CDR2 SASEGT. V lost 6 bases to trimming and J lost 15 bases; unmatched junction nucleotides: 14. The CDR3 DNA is TGTGCCAGCAGCATACTAGCGGGAGGGCCCCAAGGTATGTTCTTC. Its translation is CASSILAGGPQGMFF.

The CDR3 here is CASSLVPQGGEQYF. CDR3 in DNA: TGTGCCAGCAGCTTAGTTCCACAGGGGGGCGAGCAGTACTTC. The chain employs TRBV11-2 and TRBJ2-7; TRBD1 matches at 8 bases. The V segment lost 1 base and the J segment 6 bases; nucleotides outside the gene matches: 5. Germline V gene sequence: CDR1 SGHAT, CDR2 FQNNGV. The CDR3 contains 14 residues. The variable domain in full, completed from reference TRBV11-2 and TRBJ2-7, reads EAGVAQSPRYKIIEKRQSVAFWCNPISGHATLYWYQQILGQGPKLLIQFQNNGVVDDSQLPKDRFSAERLKGVDSTLKIQPAKLEDSAVYLCASSLVPQGGEQYFGPGTRLTVT.

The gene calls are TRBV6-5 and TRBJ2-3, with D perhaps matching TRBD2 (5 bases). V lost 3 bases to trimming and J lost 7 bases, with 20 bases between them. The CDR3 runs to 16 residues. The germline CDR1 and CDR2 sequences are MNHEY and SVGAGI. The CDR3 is CASSYGTGSVANTQYF. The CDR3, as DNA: TGTGCCAGCAGTTATGGTACGGGGTCGGTAGCAAATACGCAGTATTTT.

DNA for the CDR3: TGCACCAGCACGTCGGCGGGCGGGAGGAGCACAGATACGCAGTATTTT. Translated, it gives CTSTSAGGRSTDTQYF. This chain joins TRBV1 and TRBJ2-3; the listed D gene, TRBD2, was not tested against the DNA. TRBV1 is flagged as a pseudogene. There are 16 residues in the CDR3.

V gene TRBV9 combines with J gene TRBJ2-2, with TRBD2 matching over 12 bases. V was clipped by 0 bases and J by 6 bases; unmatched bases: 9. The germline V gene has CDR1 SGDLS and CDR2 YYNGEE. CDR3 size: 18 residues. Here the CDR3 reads CASSVAPATSGRPGELFF. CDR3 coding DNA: TGTGCCAGCAGCGTAGCACCTGCTACTAGCGGGAGGCCCGGGGAGCTGTTTTTT.

The CDR3: CSVGPTASTDTQYF. The CDR3 DNA sequence: TGCAGCGTTGGGCCGACAGCTAGCACAGATACGCAGTATTTT. The chain carries TRBV29-1 and TRBJ2-3, with D possibly matching TRBD1 (5 bases). The V gene's germline CDR1 is SQVTM and CDR2 ANQGSEA. V was pared by 4 bases and J by 0 bases, with 11 bases between. This CDR3 comprises 14 residues.

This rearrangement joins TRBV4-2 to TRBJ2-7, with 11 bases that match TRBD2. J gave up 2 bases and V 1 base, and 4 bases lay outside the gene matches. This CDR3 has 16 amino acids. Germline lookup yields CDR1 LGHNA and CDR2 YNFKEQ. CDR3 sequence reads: CASSQGSGRAPYEQYF. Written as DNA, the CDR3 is TGTGCCAGCAGCCAAGGTAGCGGGAGGGCCCCCTACGAGCAGTACTTC.

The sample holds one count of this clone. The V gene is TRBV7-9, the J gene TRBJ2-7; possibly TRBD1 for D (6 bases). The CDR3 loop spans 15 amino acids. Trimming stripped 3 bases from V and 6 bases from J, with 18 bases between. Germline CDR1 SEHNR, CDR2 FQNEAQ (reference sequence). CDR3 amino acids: CASSLGGGALGEQYF. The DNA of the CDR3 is TGTGCCAGCAGCTTGGGTGGGGGCGCTCTGGGCGAGCAGTACTTC.

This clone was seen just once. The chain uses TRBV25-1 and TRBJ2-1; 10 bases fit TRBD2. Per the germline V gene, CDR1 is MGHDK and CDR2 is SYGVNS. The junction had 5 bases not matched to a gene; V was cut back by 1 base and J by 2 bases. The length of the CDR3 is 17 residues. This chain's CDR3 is CASSESRSGRAYNEQFF. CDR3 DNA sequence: TGTGCCAGCAGTGAATCTCGAAGCGGGAGGGCCTACAATGAGCAGTTCTTC.

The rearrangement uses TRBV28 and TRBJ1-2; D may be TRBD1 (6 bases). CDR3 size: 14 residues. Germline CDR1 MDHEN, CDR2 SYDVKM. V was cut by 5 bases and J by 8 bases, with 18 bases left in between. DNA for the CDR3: TGTGCCAGCAGTCCAGGGACACCCCGAGGCGGCTACACCTTC. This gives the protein CASSPGTPRGGYTF.

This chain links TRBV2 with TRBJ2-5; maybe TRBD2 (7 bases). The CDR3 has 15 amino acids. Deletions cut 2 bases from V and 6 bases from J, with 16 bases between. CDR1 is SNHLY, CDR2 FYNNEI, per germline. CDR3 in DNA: TGTGCCAGCAGTGAATCCTCGGGGGGCAGACAGACCCAGTACTTC. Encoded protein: CASSESSGGRQTQYF. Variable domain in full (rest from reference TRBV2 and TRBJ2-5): EPEVTQTPSHQVTQMGQEVILRCVPISNHLYFYWYRQILGQKVEFLVSFYNNEISEKSEIFDDQFSVERPDGSNFTLKIRSTKLEDSAMYFCASSESSGGRQTQYFGPGTRLLVL.

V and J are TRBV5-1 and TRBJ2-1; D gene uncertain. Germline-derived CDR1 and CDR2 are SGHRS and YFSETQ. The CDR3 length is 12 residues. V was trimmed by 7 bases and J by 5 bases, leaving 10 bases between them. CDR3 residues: CASGQEHNEQFF. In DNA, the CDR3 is TGCGCCAGCGGGCAGGAACACAATGAGCAGTTCTTC.

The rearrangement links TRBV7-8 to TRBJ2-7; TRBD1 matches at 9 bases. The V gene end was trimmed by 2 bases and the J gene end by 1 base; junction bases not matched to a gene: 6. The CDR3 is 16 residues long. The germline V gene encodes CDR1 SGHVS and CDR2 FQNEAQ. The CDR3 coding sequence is TGTGCCAGCAGCTTACTGCCCGGGACAGGGTCCTACGAGCAGTACTTC. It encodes CASSLLPGTGSYEQYF.

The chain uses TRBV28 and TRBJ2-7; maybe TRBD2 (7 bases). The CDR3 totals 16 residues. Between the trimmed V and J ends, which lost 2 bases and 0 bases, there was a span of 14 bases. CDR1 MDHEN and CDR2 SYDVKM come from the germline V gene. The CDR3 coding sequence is TGTGCCAGCAGTTTAGGGGGGGCCCTCTTCTCCTACGAGCAGTACTTC. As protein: CASSLGGALFSYEQYF.